What follows describes a single T cell receptor beta chain. Its antigen is not identified. Germline V gives CDR1 SGHAT, CDR2 FQNNGV. Germline trimming cut 0 bases from V and 4 bases from J; bases unmatched to any gene: 11. This CDR3 is 18 amino acids long. Generated by immunoSEQ multiplex PCR, the TCRdb table keeps only in-frame clones and is missing some. Of over 400,000 clones listed, around 90% are singletons. These data originate in a study of Ad26.COV2.S vaccination and SARS-CoV-2 variants. Turning to the study itself: Within the COV1001 Ad26.COV2.S trial arm, the donor was enrolled. Regarding the study as a whole: Analyses that measured TCR breadth and depth may have underestimated total T cell responses. Vaccine and placebo recipients had similar non-spike TCR breadth.

Treatment meaning: 15 to 20 received Ad26.COV2.S at low or high dose, single or two shots; roughly five received placebo; per-sample allocation not given. All samples were drawn on day 63, counting from the first vaccine or placebo injection. This TCR came from a person aged 18-60 years who received the Ad26.COV2.S COVID-19 vaccine or a placebo. The chain carries TRBV11-2 and TRBJ2-1, with 8 nucleotides matching TRBD2. The sample in question was peripheral blood, obtained in a trial of Ad26.COV2.S vaccine versus placebo. CDR3 sequence: CASSLDPSAGGRYNEQFF. DNA of the CDR3: TGTGCCAGCAGCTTAGACCCTAGCGCGGGGGGTCGGTACAATGAGCAGTTCTTC.